The rows below give T cell receptor beta chains drawn from one sample of a study of PD-1 blockade in classical Hodgkin lymphoma. Repertoires were generated with immunoSEQ multiplex PCR, while TCRdb's copy carries only in-frame clones and drops some. Here the sample spans about 90,000 clones, approximately 90% being singletons. The sequencing used peripheral blood mononuclear cells (PBMCs), collected before the fourth cycle of nivolumab. These receptor sequences come from a human donor with classical Hodgkin lymphoma. Each CDR3 is given with its conserved first and last residue. The order of the fields is V gene, clone size, J gene, D gene, CDR3 protein, CDR3 DNA. The D gene is left open where the match is weak. The size of a clone is reported for some rows only, either as once, few or many, or as a class for expanded clones.

V: TRBV15; size: .; J: TRBJ1-1; D: TRBD1; CDR3: CATSRGDRGMNTEAFF; DNA: TGTGCCACCAGCAGGGGCGACAGGGGGATGAACACTGAAGCTTTCTTT
V: TRBV5-4; size: .; J: TRBJ2-5; D: TRBD1; CDR3: CASSLAGTGQETQYF; DNA: TGTGCCAGCAGCTTGGCCGGGACAGGGCAAGAGACCCAGTACTTC
V: TRBV11-3; size: .; J: TRBJ1-5; D: .; CDR3: CASTTPGAAPYQPQHF; DNA: TGTGCCAGCACCACCCCAGGGGCCGCACCCTATCAGCCCCAGCATTTT
V: TRBV6-6; size: few; J: TRBJ1-2; D: .; CDR3: CASSYGPGGHGYTF; DNA: TGTGCCAGCAGTTATGGTCCGGGGGGGCATGGCTACACCTTC
V: TRBV30; size: few; J: TRBJ1-1; D: TRBD1; CDR3: CALGQGPTEAFF; DNA: TGTGCCTTGGGACAGGGACCCACTGAAGCTTTCTTT
V: TRBV9; size: .; J: TRBJ2-7; D: TRBD1; CDR3: CASSKGQGAYEQYF; DNA: TGTGCCAGCAGCAAGGGACAGGGGGCCTACGAGCAGTACTTC
V: TRBV30; size: .; J: TRBJ1-6; D: .; CDR3: CAWTPTRVTDSPLHF; DNA: TGTGCCTGGACCCCCACCCGGGTTACAGATTCACCCCTCCACTTT
V: TRBV5-1; size: .; J: TRBJ1-3; D: .; CDR3: CASSLSGPGNTIYF; DNA: TGCGCCAGCAGCTTGTCAGGGCCTGGAAACACCATATATTTT
V: TRBV25-1; size: once; J: TRBJ2-3; D: TRBD1; CDR3: CASSEFGTVPLTDTQYF; DNA: TGTGCCAGCAGTGAATTCGGGACAGTCCCCCTCACAGATACGCAGTATTTT
V: TRBV9; size: .; J: TRBJ2-7; D: .; CDR3: CASSVDVFHEQYF; DNA: TGTGCCAGCAGCGTAGATGTCTTTCACGAGCAGTACTTC
V: TRBV6-4; size: .; J: TRBJ2-3; D: TRBD2; CDR3: CASAALAGSDTQYF; DNA: TGTGCCTCAGCGGCCCTAGCGGGGTCAGATACGCAGTATTTT
V: TRBV6-5; size: .; J: TRBJ1-6; D: .; CDR3: CASRTGTENSPLHF; DNA: TGTGCCAGCAGAACCGGGACGGAAAATTCACCCCTCCACTTT
V: TRBV30; size: .; J: TRBJ1-3; D: TRBD1; CDR3: CATGQGITGNTIYF; DNA: TGTGCCACGGGACAGGGGATAACTGGAAACACCATATATTTT
V: TRBV27; size: .; J: TRBJ1-2; D: TRBD1; CDR3: CASSEQPGQIYGYTF; DNA: TGTGCCAGCAGTGAACAACCGGGACAGATCTATGGCTACACCTTC
V: TRBV4-2; size: .; J: TRBJ1-2; D: TRBD1; CDR3: CASSPLHGGTGGRYGYTF; DNA: TGTGCCAGCAGCCCATTACACGGGGGGACAGGGGGTCGGTATGGCTACACCTTC
V: TRBV5-1; size: few; J: TRBJ1-5; D: .; CDR3: CASSLNRNQPQHF; DNA: TGCGCCAGCAGCTTGAACCGCAATCAGCCCCAGCATTTT
V: TRBV7-2; size: .; J: TRBJ2-5; D: .; CDR3: CASSLVHGVRKETQYF; DNA: TGTGCCAGCAGCTTAGTCCACGGCGTGAGAAAAGAGACCCAGTACTTC
V: TRBV6-6; size: .; J: TRBJ1-2; D: .; CDR3: CASSYSGTPNYGYTF; DNA: TGTGCCAGCAGTTACTCGGGCACTCCCAATTATGGCTACACCTTC
V: TRBV6-5; size: .; J: TRBJ2-2; D: .; CDR3: CASSYDSVTGELFF; DNA: TGTGCCAGCAGTTACGACAGTGTGACCGGGGAGCTGTTTTTT
V: TRBV18; size: .; J: TRBJ2-4; D: .; CDR3: CASSLGPAVSEYF; DNA: TGTGCCAGTTCCCTGGGCCCGGCCGTTTCGGAGTACTTC
V: TRBV28; size: .; J: TRBJ2-4; D: .; CDR3: CASSLQPGAGKNIQYF; DNA: TGTGCCAGCAGTTTACAGCCGGGTGCTGGCAAAAACATTCAGTACTTC
V: TRBV6-5; size: .; J: TRBJ2-7; D: .; CDR3: CASSYLGEQYF; DNA: TGTGCCAGCAGTTACCTGGGCGAGCAGTACTTC
V: TRBV29-1; size: .; J: TRBJ1-1; D: .; CDR3: CSVGDKVNTEAFF; DNA: TGCAGCGTTGGGGACAAGGTGAACACTGAAGCTTTCTTT
V: TRBV7-8; size: .; J: TRBJ1-3; D: .; CDR3: CASSLLGSPGNTIYF; DNA: TGTGCCAGCAGCTTGCTGGGGTCCCCGGGAAACACCATATATTTT